A single sample gave rise to the 19 T cell receptor beta chains below, sequenced in a study of T-cell reconstitution after alpha-beta-depleted transplantation in children. Researchers prepared the TCRbeta library using unique molecular identifiers, the study reports. TCRdb redid the calling of the PCR reads with MiXCR, one entry per CDR3 protein. The sample gives approximately 79,000 distinct CDR3 sequences, over 15% of which show up once; 40% to 65% is in the top ten. The starting material was PBMCs, mostly from graft donor cells, obtained 360 days after TCRalphabeta/CD19-depleted stem cell transplant. These receptors originate from a male patient under 10 years old who had a stem cell transplant for acute lymphoblastic leukemia, so the T cells may come from the graft donor.

This clonotype was seen at least ten times. The chain uses TRBV5-1 and TRBJ2-3, with 9 bases identical to TRBD1. CDR1 and CDR2 from the germline V gene are SGHRS and YFSETQ. The V segment lost 4 bases and the J segment 3 bases; nucleotides outside the gene matches: 6. This CDR3 region has 15 residues. The chain's CDR3 is CASSPSQGATDTQYF. CDR3 DNA: TGCGCCAGCAGCCCTTCACAGGGGGCAACAGATACGCAGTATTTT.

This clonotype was found a few times. The chain uses TRBV5-1 and TRBJ1-2; TRBD1 aligns across 8 bases. From germline, CDR1 is SGHRS and CDR2 YFSETQ. This CDR3 has 14 amino acids. V lost 0 bases and J lost 5; bases outside the gene matches: 3. The CDR3 nucleotides are TGCGCCAGCAGCTTGGGACAGGGGATTTATGGCTACACCTTC. Its protein is CASSLGQGIYGYTF.

This clonotype showed up just a few times. In nucleotides, the CDR3 is TGTGCCATCAGCGGGACTAGCGGGAGGCAAGAGACCCAGTACTTC. It encodes CAISGTSGRQETQYF. The V and J genes are TRBV10-3 and TRBJ2-5; 15 bases fit TRBD2. The V and J ends lost 6 bases and 2 bases, in that order; junction bases with no gene match: 1. The CDR3 consists of 15 residues. From germline, CDR1 is ENHRY and CDR2 SYGVKD.

This clonotype was recorded at least ten times. As DNA, the CDR3 is TGTGCCAGCAGCGTAAATAGTAGGCCTTCTGGAAACACCATATATTTT. Amino acids: CASSVNSRPSGNTIYF. This chain joins TRBV9 and TRBJ1-3; D unclear. CDR3 length: 16 amino acids. Germline V CDR1 and CDR2: SGDLS, YYNGEE. Trimming shortened V by 1 base and J by 1 base, and 12 bases separated the two germline ends.

This clonotype showed up just a few times. The CDR3 DNA sequence: TGCGCCAGCAGTGAGTCAAGAAGGACAGGGAGGGGCGAGCAGTACTTC. It is translated as CASSESRRTGRGEQYF. V is TRBV10-2 and J is TRBJ2-7; a possible D gene is TRBD1 (8 bases). This CDR3 has 16 amino acids. V dropped 0 bases and J dropped 6 bases, with 18 bases sitting between them. Germline V gene data show CDR1 as WSHSY and CDR2 as SAAADI.

This clonotype was seen only a few times. The J gene is TRBJ2-5, the V gene TRBV7-6; tentative D call: TRBD2 (6 bases). V gave up 2 bases and J gave up 2 bases, with 12 bases separating them. This CDR3 is 15 amino acids long. Germline CDR1 SGHVS, CDR2 FNYEAQ. Here the CDR3 reads CASSLRGIGQETQYF. CDR3 DNA sequence: TGTGCCAGCAGCTTACGGGGGATTGGGCAAGAGACCCAGTACTTC. The full variable domain, with the rest looked up from reference TRBV7-6 and TRBJ2-5, is GAGVSQSPRYKVTKRGQDVALRCDPISGHVSLYWYRQALGQGPEFLTYFNYEAQQDKSGLPNDRFSAERPEGSISTLTIQRTEQRDSAMYRCASSLRGIGQETQYFGPGTRLLVL.

This chain connects TRBV12-3 or TRBV12-4 to TRBJ2-1, with unresolved D. The CDR3 length is 13 residues. The ends were cut back, 3 bases at V and 8 bases at J, with 11 bases in the middle. The CDR3 DNA is TGTGCCAGCAGTTTGATTAGTGGCGATGAGCAGTTCTTC. Amino acids: CASSLISGDEQFF.

This clonotype was counted between two and nine times. This chain links TRBV10-1 with TRBJ2-3; maybe TRBD1 (6 bases). Germline CDR1 reads WNHNN; CDR2 reads SYGVQD (reference sequence). The CDR3 extends over 15 amino acids. Trimming cost V 4 bases and J 6 bases, with 17 bases left between them. This chain's CDR3 is CASSGGRTRGDTQYF. CDR3 bases: TGCGCCAGCAGTGGGGGACGAACGAGGGGGGATACGCAGTATTTT.

V is TRBV4-1 and J is TRBJ2-5; perhaps TRBD2 as D (5 bases). The germline gives CDR1 MGHRA, CDR2 YSYEKL. This CDR3 comprises 12 residues. Trimming shortened V by 9 bases and J by 6 bases, and 14 bases separated the two germline ends. CDR3 DNA sequence: TGCGCCAGAAGAGGGCCTAGGAAGACCCAGTACTTC. Translated: CARRGPRKTQYF.

This clonotype was seen only a few times. This chain uses TRBV4-1 with TRBJ2-7; 10 bases line up with TRBD2. The CDR3 spans 17 residues. Per germline, CDR1 MGHRA and CDR2 YSYEKL. The trim removed 1 base at V and 4 bases at J, leaving 10 bases unmatched. This CDR3 is CASSQVGLAGAMYEQYF. In nucleotides, the CDR3 is TGCGCCAGCAGCCAAGTGGGGCTAGCGGGAGCCATGTACGAGCAGTACTTC.

A few counts support this clonotype. The CDR3 region has the DNA TGTGCCAGCAGCTTGTTAGCCAGCTCTGGGGCCAACGTCCTGACTTTC. This gives the protein CASSLLASSGANVLTF. The V gene is TRBV5-6, the J gene TRBJ2-6; D uncertain. The CDR3 covers 16 residues. The germline V and J ends were trimmed by 1 base and 0 bases, with 8 bases remaining between them. In germline, CDR1 is SGHDT, CDR2 YYEEEE.

This clonotype has more than one count but fewer than ten. The chain joins TRBV7-9 to TRBJ2-1; D is uncertain. V lost 0 bases and J lost 0, with 9 bases in between. The CDR3 length is 16 residues. Germline lookup yields CDR1 SEHNR and CDR2 FQNEAQ (reference sequence). The chain's CDR3 is CASSLALTSSYNEQFF. CDR3 in DNA: TGTGCCAGCAGCTTAGCGTTAACGAGCTCCTACAATGAGCAGTTCTTC. The full variable domain, with the rest looked up from reference TRBV7-9 and TRBJ2-1, is DTGVSQNPRHKITKRGQNVTFRCDPISEHNRLYWYRQTLGQGPEFLTYFQNEAQLEKSRLLSDRFSAERPKGSFSTLEIQRTEQGDSAMYLCASSLALTSSYNEQFFGPGTRLTVL.

J is TRBJ2-3 and V is TRBV27, with 10 bases fitting TRBD1. The V segment lost 2 bases and the J segment 4 bases; nucleotides outside the gene matches: 12. Germline V gene sequence: CDR1 MNHEY, CDR2 SMNVEV (reference sequence). This CDR3 spans 18 amino acids. The CDR3 protein is CASSLTRPTGGWADTQYF. In DNA, the CDR3 is TGTGCCAGCAGTTTAACCCGCCCGACAGGGGGCTGGGCAGATACGCAGTATTTT.

The genes are TRBV5-1 and TRBJ2-1; 13 bases fit TRBD2. V lost 5 bases and J lost 3; bases outside the gene matches: 5. Germline V gene data show CDR1 as SGHRS and CDR2 as YFSETQ. The CDR3 is made up of 16 amino acids. CDR3 bases: TGCGCCAGCAGTTCACTAGCGGGAGGGTTCTACAATGAGCAGTTCTTC. This sequence encodes CASSSLAGGFYNEQFF.

This clonotype came up many times. This rearrangement joins TRBV6-5 to TRBJ2-1; 8 bases match TRBD1. Germline loops: CDR1 MNHEY, CDR2 SVGAGI. This CDR3 region has 15 residues. J was trimmed by 0 bases and V by 6 bases; bases with no gene match: 4. The CDR3 protein is CASRGDRGSYNEQFF. DNA of the CDR3: TGTGCCAGCAGGGGCGACAGGGGCTCCTACAATGAGCAGTTCTTC.

This clonotype was observed many times. The chain recombines TRBV28 with TRBJ2-1; 13 bases are shared with TRBD2. Germline V gene lookup returns CDR1 MDHEN and CDR2 SYDVKM. Trimming cost V 5 bases and J 1 base; bases outside gene matches: 11. CDR3 size: 19 residues. CDR3 amino acids: CASSPTNLGLAGSYNEQFF. CDR3 DNA sequence: TGTGCCAGCAGTCCTACCAACCTGGGACTAGCGGGATCCTACAATGAGCAGTTCTTC.

The chain joins TRBV7-9 to TRBJ2-1, with TRBD2 identical over 12 bases. From germline, CDR1 is SEHNR and CDR2 FQNEAQ (reference sequence). The CDR3 runs 15 residues. Trimming took 0 bases from V and 6 from J; bases not matched to a gene: 0. The CDR3 sequence: CASSLALAGGNEQFF. In DNA form, the CDR3 reads TGTGCCAGCAGCTTAGCACTAGCGGGAGGCAATGAGCAGTTCTTC.

This clonotype was seen more than once but under ten times. The V call is TRBV5-6, the J call TRBJ1-2; unclear D gene. Germline V gives CDR1 SGHDT, CDR2 YYEEEE. V shed 1 base and J shed 4 bases, with 11 bases lying between them. The CDR3 covers 14 residues. CDR3 sequence reads: CASSLKSTLYGYTF. The CDR3 DNA follows: TGTGCCAGCAGCTTGAAATCGACTCTCTATGGCTACACCTTC.

V gene TRBV13 combines with J gene TRBJ1-1; the D is unclear. Trimming left V 5 bases short and J 1 base short, with 11 bases between. The CDR3 has 14 amino acids. Per the germline V gene, CDR1 is PRHDT and CDR2 is FYEKMQ (reference sequence). CDR3 nucleotides: TGTGCCAGCAGCCCCAGGTTTCCGAACACTGAAGCTTTCTTT. The encoded protein is CASSPRFPNTEAFF.